Presented here are 16 T cell receptor beta chains from one specimen sequenced in a study of blood T cell repertoires in COVID-19. Profiling relied on immunoSEQ multiplex PCR, and the TCRdb table lists in-frame clones only, not all of them. The sample lists 100,000 to 150,000 clones, about 80% occurring once. Sequenced material: PBMCs or T cells enriched from blood (not recorded which). The receptors stem from a man aged 35 to 55 with acute COVID-19.

The CDR3 here is CASSLGTSGIYEQYF. In DNA, the CDR3 is TGTGCCAGCAGCTTAGGGACTAGCGGGATCTACGAGCAGTACTTC. The chain recombines TRBV7-2 with TRBJ2-7; 12 nucleotides agree with TRBD2. V was pared by 1 base and J by 3 bases, with 1 base of the junction left unmatched. Germline assignment: CDR1 SGHTA and CDR2 FQGNSA. The CDR3 is made up of 15 amino acids.

The rearrangement links TRBV7-9 to TRBJ2-1, with 10 bases lining up with TRBD2. In germline, CDR1 is SEHNR, CDR2 FQNEAQ (reference sequence). CDR3 length equals 16 residues. V shed 3 bases, J shed 8 bases, and the junction held 10 bases outside the gene matches. As DNA, the CDR3 is TGTGCCAGCAGCTTTTTGGCTCTAGCGGGAGTCGATGAGCAGTTCTTC. Translated, it gives CASSFLALAGVDEQFF.

The gene calls are TRBV3-1 (or the pseudogene TRBV3-2) and TRBJ2-7; 10 bases match TRBD1. This CDR3 region has 19 residues. Trimming took 0 bases from V and 5 from J; bases not matched to a gene: 16. CDR1 is LGHDT and CDR2 is YNNKEL in the germline V gene (reference sequence). CDR3 nucleotides: TGTGCCAGCAGCCAAGATCGGCAGCGAAGACAGGGGGCTAGCAACGAGCAGTACTTC. Translated: CASSQDRQRRQGASNEQYF.

This clone was detected only once. The V gene is TRBV21-1, the J gene TRBJ1-5. TRBV21-1 has pseudogene status. The CDR3 covers 17 residues. The CDR3 spells CASSIREDSQSNQPQHF. The CDR3 region has the DNA TGTGCCAGCAGCATCCGGGAGGACAGCCAGAGCAATCAGCCCCAGCATTTT.

The chain joins TRBV6-6 to TRBJ2-2; TRBD1 matches at 9 bases. Germline CDR1 reads MNHNY; CDR2 reads SVGAGI (reference sequence). J gave up 2 bases and V 4 bases, and 2 bases lay outside the gene matches. The CDR3 runs to 15 residues. Here the CDR3 DNA reads TGTGCCAGCAGTTCCACAGGGGGCAACACCGGGGAGCTGTTTTTT. Translation gives CASSSTGGNTGELFF.

V and J are TRBV18 and TRBJ1-4, with 7 nucleotides matching TRBD1. Germline trimming cut 3 bases from V and 8 bases from J; bases unmatched to any gene: 12. Germline loops: CDR1 KGHSH, CDR2 LQKENI. The CDR3 consists of 16 residues. CDR3 nucleotides: TGTGCCAGCTCACCGAGGGCGGTGGGGACAGAGGAAAAACTGTTTTTT. Amino acid sequence: CASSPRAVGTEEKLFF.

This clone was counted once. V usage is TRBV10-3 and J usage is TRBJ1-1; 10 bases align to TRBD1. This CDR3 contains 16 residues. Per germline, CDR1 ENHRY and CDR2 SYGVKD. After removal of 3 bases from V and 4 bases from J, the junction contained 8 bases not matched to a gene. CDR3 in amino acids: CAISEGTGVIVTEAFF. The CDR3 bases are TGTGCCATCAGTGAAGGGACAGGGGTGATAGTCACTGAAGCTTTCTTT.

The CDR3 spells CASTGLAGGINEQYF. The CDR3 DNA follows: TGTGCCAGCACTGGACTAGCGGGAGGAATCAACGAGCAGTACTTC. The chain couples TRBV27 to TRBJ2-7, with 14 bases identical to TRBD2. V was pared by 7 bases and J by 5 bases, with 7 bases of the junction left unmatched. Germline loops: CDR1 MNHEY, CDR2 SMNVEV (reference sequence). This CDR3 contains 15 residues.

V usage is TRBV9 and J usage is TRBJ2-1; 9 nucleotides match TRBD2. Germline trimming cut 2 bases from V and 2 bases from J; bases unmatched to any gene: 8. Per the germline V gene, CDR1 is SGDLS and CDR2 is YYNGEE. The length of the CDR3 is 17 residues. For the CDR3, the DNA is TGTGCCAGCAGCGTGAGCGGGGGGCCCTCACCCTACAATGAGCAGTTCTTC. It is translated as CASSVSGGPSPYNEQFF.

This chain connects TRBV7-2 to TRBJ2-6; D is unresolved. CDR1 and CDR2 (germline): SGHTA, FQGNSA. CDR3 size: 15 residues. Trimming removed 3 bases from V and 2 bases from J, with 8 bases in between. CDR3: CASSLLRTGANVLTF. The CDR3 DNA follows: TGTGCCAGCAGCTTGCTCAGGACTGGGGCCAACGTCCTGACTTTC.

This chain links TRBV6-6 with TRBJ1-3; D possibly corresponds to TRBD1 (6 bases). The V end was cut by 2 bases, the J end by 0 bases, with 11 bases between. CDR1 is MNHNY, CDR2 SVGAGI, per germline (reference sequence). The CDR3 sequence is 16 residues long. This CDR3 reads CASSYLTGPSGNTIYF. The CDR3 DNA sequence: TGTGCCAGCAGTTACCTTACAGGGCCCTCTGGAAACACCATATATTTT.

The chain has TRBV2 and TRBJ2-7; D unresolved. This CDR3 region has 15 residues. Trimming removed 4 bases at V and 0 bases at J, with 13 bases between. Germline V gene lookup returns CDR1 SNHLY and CDR2 FYNNEI. CDR3 in amino acids: CASSGKQSTSYEQYF. For the CDR3, the DNA is TGTGCCAGCAGTGGAAAACAGTCGACCTCCTACGAGCAGTACTTC. The full variable domain, with the rest looked up from reference TRBV2 and TRBJ2-7, is EPEVTQTPSHQVTQMGQEVILRCVPISNHLYFYWYRQILGQKVEFLVSFYNNEISEKSEIFDDQFSVERPDGSNFTLKIRSTKLEDSAMYFCASSGKQSTSYEQYFGPGTRLTVT.

The rearrangement links TRBV7-8 to TRBJ2-7, with D maybe TRBD2 (5 bases). V dropped 7 bases and J dropped 9 bases, with 22 bases sitting between them. This CDR3 region has 14 residues. Germline loops: CDR1 SGHVS, CDR2 FQNEAQ. The CDR3 DNA is TGTGCCAGCAACTCCTTTCCGGGATTGCGGGTGCAGTACTTC. As protein: CASNSFPGLRVQYF.

This clone is a singleton in its sample. The chain combines TRBV7-2 with TRBJ1-6, with D possibly matching TRBD1 (5 bases). Trimming pared 5 bases from V and 10 bases from J, leaving 18 bases between. Germline V gives CDR1 SGHTA, CDR2 FQGNSA. This CDR3 spans 15 amino acids. The CDR3 DNA reads TGTGCCAGCAGCCCCTTCATGCAGGGAGGATCACCCCTCCACTTT. This translates into CASSPFMQGGSPLHF. Drawing the rest from reference TRBV7-2 and TRBJ1-6, the complete variable domain is GAGVSQSPSNKVTEKGKDVELRCDPISGHTALYWYRQSLGQGLEFLIYFQGNSAPDKSGLPSDRFSAERTGGSVSTLTIQRTQQEDSAVYLCASSPFMQGGSPLHFGNGTRLTVT.

The J gene is TRBJ2-3, the V gene TRBV28; 10 bases agree with TRBD1. The V gene's germline CDR1 is MDHEN and CDR2 SYDVKM. The CDR3 runs 18 residues. J gave up 4 bases and V 2 bases, and 12 bases lay outside the gene matches. CDR3 region: CASSLGIPGQGFADTQYF. For the CDR3, the DNA is TGTGCCAGCAGTTTAGGTATTCCGGGACAGGGGTTCGCAGATACGCAGTATTTT.

The chain has TRBV6-5 and TRBJ2-7; TRBD1 aligns across 7 bases. The V segment lost 6 bases and the J segment 2 bases; nucleotides outside the gene matches: 4. CDR1 is MNHEY and CDR2 is SVGAGI in the germline V gene. CDR3 length: 13 residues. This CDR3 is CASRRQGPYEQYF. CDR3 nucleotides: TGTGCCAGCAGGAGACAGGGTCCCTACGAGCAGTACTTC.